Detailed here is one T cell receptor beta chain. Its antigen target is currently unknown. No much larger clone exists at a distance of one base, and base qualities are not known. The intended sense of this specimen's treatment or condition label: in vitro stimulation with specific CMV peptide epitopes to enrich CMV-specific T cells. This sample is drawn from a study of T cell repertoires in cytomegalovirus infection (dated by TCRdb to about 2019). For context, the study as a whole: Peptide stimulations targeted recently identified HLA-C-restricted CMV epitopes, whose presentation resists viral immunomodulation, together with well-studied HLA-B-restricted epitopes. Donor HLA type was relevant to the analysis, as public TCR beta signatures indicated carriage of CMV infection together with the matching HLA type.

The reads were generated on an Illumina HiSeq 1500. The public reads were run again by TCRdb, first through fastp at Q25 and then through MiXCR, and only productive beta chains were kept. Identical CDR3 protein sequences are pooled into one entry, listed with their most common genes and DNA. The sample table lists 200,000 to 250,000 distinct CDR3 sequences, about 39% of them with a count of one. The leading ten clones occupy 55% to 70% of the sample. The CDR3 contains 13 residues, cysteine and phenylalanine counted. Just the 39-base CDR3 DNA is kept, in frame starting at base 1. Trimming at the junction amounts to 5 bases on V and 2 bases on J, and the germline ends lie 9 bases apart. From a lookup of the germline V gene (reference sequence), CDR1 and CDR2 are MNHEY and SMNVEV. What the study reported, not specific to this receptor: Cumulative frequency of public TCR beta family members discriminated carriers of CMV infection plus the relevant HLA type in this cohort and an independent roughly 350-donor cohort. In the ex vivo response, HLA-C-restricted CMV-specific TCR beta clonotypes were dominant, and in two of eight donors the single most frequent clonotype came from this HLA-C-restricted group.

The source material was CD8+ T cells from cultured PBMCs, sampled from culture after CMV antigen stimulation. The chain is assembled from TRBV27 and TRBJ2-5; no D gene call is confident. This clonotype originated in a human donor in good health (CMV status not recorded). Some clones in this sample may be carry-over from other donors' samples. The sequence in DNA is TGTGCCAGCAGTGTTACAGAGCAAGAGACCCAGTACTTC. This gives the protein CASSVTEQETQYF.